This T cell receptor beta chain emerged from a study of sequential checkpoint blockade in melanoma. In the study overall: Patients were randomized 1:1 to nivolumab-then-ipilimumab or ipilimumab-then-nivolumab first-line.

Specified treatment: randomized to nivolumab then ipilimumab (arm A) or the reverse (arm B). DNA-damaging chemotherapy had not been given to any patient beforehand. Sorted cells were live CD3+CD8+, lacking CD19 and CD56, from PBMCs. Here immunoSEQ multiplex PCR was the method, and the copy in TCRdb shows in-frame clones only, minus some. This sample has 30,000 to 35,000 clones, with around 82% found just once. The TCR was taken from a human donor with melanoma. Sequences were derived from CD8+ T cells sorted from blood (inferred from file names), sampled from a patient given nivolumab and ipilimumab in sequence.

The CDR3 is CASSLVQALRYEQYF. Written as DNA, the CDR3 is TGTGCCAGCAGCTTAGTACAGGCCCTCCGGTACGAGCAGTACTTC. This rearrangement joins TRBV7-9 to TRBJ2-5, with a tentative D call TRBD1 (5 bases). TRBJ2-7 explains the end of the DNA better; the J call may be wrong. The CDR3 is made up of 15 amino acids. Per germline, CDR1 SEHNR and CDR2 FQNEAQ (reference sequence).